Here is one TCR beta chain with its context. No antigen is known for it. Full-length variable regions came from constant-region reverse primers plus semi-nested Nested Universal Primer A PCR. TCRdb re-derived calls from the 5' RACE reads in MiXCR, one entry per CDR3 protein. The sample holds about 64,000 distinct CDR3 sequences, 22% seen once. Study-wide points: In terms of TCR gene usage, tumor memory CD4+ T cells clustered together with blood and lymph node memory CD4+ cells, as well as with lymph node naive CD4+ cells.

The V end lost 2 bases, the J end lost 0 bases, and 8 bases lay between the germline ends. The CDR3 has 16 amino acids. Memory CD4+ T cells were sorted as CD4+CD45RO+CD25- cells. The TCR comes from a female donor with breast cancer. The rearrangement joins TRBV12-3 or TRBV12-4 to TRBJ2-6; D is perhaps TRBD2 (5 bases). Sequences were obtained from memory CD4+ T cells sorted from a lymph node. The subset denotes: memory CD4+ T cells, CD4+CD45RO+CD25-. The CDR3 protein is CASSLRTLSGANVLTF. CDR3 nucleotide sequence: TGTGCCAGCAGTTTACGGACTCTCTCTGGGGCCAACGTCCTGACTTTC.